This T cell receptor (beta chain) was captured by sequencing in a study of blood T cell repertoires in COVID-19. Study at large: From the United States, Italy and Spain came samples of acute and convalescent COVID-19. The cDNA or gDNA used as material had been derived from T cells, B-cell-depleted T cells, or PBMCs.

The CDR3 has 14 residues. Germline assignment: CDR1 GTSNPN and CDR2 SVGIG (reference sequence). V dropped 2 bases and J dropped 7 bases, with 14 bases sitting between them. In the authors' methods: Amplifying reference gene primers gave estimates of nucleated cell counts. Libraries were prepared by immunoSEQ multiplex PCR; TCRdb keeps only in-frame clonotypes and omits some of them. V, J and clone size are those of that table, while D and trimming were read from the DNA. The table shows about 46,000 clones, with 80% to 90% occurring only once. V is TRBV30 and J is TRBJ1-4, with D uncertain. Sample: peripheral blood. The sequence was collected from a man aged 50-59 years with acute or convalescent COVID-19. CDR3 in amino acids: CAWSKDLSGEKLFF. For the CDR3, the DNA is TGTGCCTGGAGTAAAGACTTATCCGGTGAAAAACTGTTTTTT.